Below, 11 T cell receptor beta chains from the same sample are listed, as sequenced in a study of shared clonotypes between healthy human individuals. This table comes from immunoSEQ multiplex PCR, and its TCRdb copy is limited to in-frame clones, with some not included. The top ten hold 0.32% of the sample, which has 400,000 or so clones, approximately 97% seen once. Input material: memory CD8+ T cells sorted from blood. Subset noted: CD45RO+ cells pooled with CCR7-negative TemRA cells. Receptors originate from a man in his thirties or forties in good health.

This chain links TRBV7-9 with TRBJ2-7; 14 positions match TRBD2. The CDR3 consists of 17 residues. Germline CDR1 reads SEHNR; CDR2 reads FQNEAQ (reference sequence). The trim removed 1 base at V and 5 bases at J, leaving 7 bases unmatched. The CDR3: CASSLGGLAGGVDEQYF. The CDR3 region has the DNA TGTGCCAGCAGCTTAGGAGGACTAGCGGGAGGAGTCGACGAGCAGTACTTC.

V usage is TRBV7-2 and J usage is TRBJ2-5, with TRBD1 identical over 10 bases. The CDR3 is 15 residues long. Germline CDR1 SGHTA, CDR2 FQGNSA. With 6 bases clipped from V and 4 bases from J, the junction kept 8 bases outside the gene matches. The CDR3 is CASSTGQGFRETQYF. Here the CDR3 DNA reads TGTGCCAGCAGTACGGGACAGGGGTTCAGAGAGACCCAGTACTTC.

The chain joins TRBV19 to TRBJ1-3; D unclear. The CDR3 consists of 13 residues. Germline V gene lookup returns CDR1 LNHDA and CDR2 SQIVND (reference sequence). Trimming shortened V by 6 bases and J by 4 bases, and 10 bases separated the two germline ends. CDR3 sequence: CASRPEEGNTIYF. DNA for the CDR3: TGTGCCAGTAGACCTGAAGAGGGAAACACCATATATTTT.

J is TRBJ1-2 and V is TRBV28; D may be TRBD1 (5 bases). Germline assignment: CDR1 MDHEN and CDR2 SYDVKM. The V end lost 2 bases, the J end lost 8 bases, and 12 bases lay between the germline ends. The CDR3 contains 13 residues. CDR3 residues: CASSLDRPLGYTF. CDR3 bases: TGTGCCAGCAGTTTAGACAGACCTCTGGGCTACACCTTC.

The chain joins TRBV28 to TRBJ2-3; a weak D match, TRBD2 (6 bases). Per the germline V gene, CDR1 is MDHEN and CDR2 is SYDVKM. CDR3 length: 14 residues. Trimming removed 7 bases from V and 0 bases from J, with 11 bases in between. The CDR3 sequence is CASKAGISTDTQYF. CDR3 DNA: TGTGCCAGCAAGGCGGGAATTAGCACAGATACGCAGTATTTT.

This chain joins TRBV27 and TRBJ2-5; 7 bases fit TRBD2. Germline CDR1 reads MNHEY; CDR2 reads SMNVEV (reference sequence). The CDR3 is made up of 15 amino acids. After removal of 5 bases from V and 5 bases from J, the junction contained 11 bases not matched to a gene. The CDR3 region is CASSPLGTTRETQYF. The CDR3 bases are TGTGCCAGCAGTCCACTAGGGACTACCCGGGAGACCCAGTACTTC.

This chain uses TRBV7-3 with TRBJ2-7; D is perhaps TRBD1 or TRBD2 (5 bases each). The CDR3 is 13 residues long. The germline gives CDR1 SGHTA, CDR2 FQGTGA. With 5 bases removed from V and 7 bases from J, the gap between germline ends came to 15 bases. CDR3 DNA sequence: TGTGCCAGCAGCCGGGACCCGGAGGAAGAGCAGTACTTC. It codes for CASSRDPEEEQYF.

The chain recombines TRBV7-3 with TRBJ1-1; tentatively, D is TRBD1 (5 bases). Trimming took 0 bases from V and 6 from J, leaving 8 bases between them. The CDR3 has 13 residues. The germline CDR1 and CDR2 sequences are SGHTA and FQGTGA. In DNA, the CDR3 is TGTGCCAGCAGCTTAACGGGACGGTCTGAAGCTTTCTTT. Translated: CASSLTGRSEAFF. Full variable domain (rest looked up from reference TRBV7-3 and TRBJ1-1): GAGVSQTPSNKVTEKGKYVELRCDPISGHTALYWYRQSLGQGPEFLIYFQGTGAADDSGLPNDRFFAVRPEGSVSTLKIQRTERGDSAVYLCASSLTGRSEAFFGQGTRLTVV.

The genes are TRBV10-1 and TRBJ2-7, with 8 bases aligning to TRBD2. There are 14 residues in the CDR3. The germline V gene has CDR1 WNHNN and CDR2 SYGVQD (reference sequence). The V gene end was trimmed by 5 bases and the J gene end by 2 bases; junction bases not matched to a gene: 5. The CDR3 bases are TGCGCCAGCAGTCCAGCGGGAGTTCCCTACGAGCAGTACTTC. Translating gives CASSPAGVPYEQYF.

The CDR3 DNA sequence: TGTGCCAGCAGTTTCGGACAGCGTAATGAAAAACTGTTTTTT. It codes for CASSFGQRNEKLFF. V is TRBV28 and J is TRBJ1-4, with D possibly TRBD1 on 6 matching bases. Germline V gene sequence: CDR1 MDHEN, CDR2 SYDVKM. There are 14 residues in the CDR3. V was trimmed by 3 bases and J by 4 bases, leaving 9 bases between them.

V usage is TRBV10-2 and J usage is TRBJ1-3; no clear D gene. Germline V gives CDR1 WSHSY, CDR2 SAAADI. V dropped 9 bases and J dropped 2 bases, with 14 bases sitting between them. The CDR3 sequence is 14 residues long. DNA for the CDR3: TGCGCCAGTTTAGGGTTTTCGACTGGAAACACCATATATTTT. Its protein is CASLGFSTGNTIYF.